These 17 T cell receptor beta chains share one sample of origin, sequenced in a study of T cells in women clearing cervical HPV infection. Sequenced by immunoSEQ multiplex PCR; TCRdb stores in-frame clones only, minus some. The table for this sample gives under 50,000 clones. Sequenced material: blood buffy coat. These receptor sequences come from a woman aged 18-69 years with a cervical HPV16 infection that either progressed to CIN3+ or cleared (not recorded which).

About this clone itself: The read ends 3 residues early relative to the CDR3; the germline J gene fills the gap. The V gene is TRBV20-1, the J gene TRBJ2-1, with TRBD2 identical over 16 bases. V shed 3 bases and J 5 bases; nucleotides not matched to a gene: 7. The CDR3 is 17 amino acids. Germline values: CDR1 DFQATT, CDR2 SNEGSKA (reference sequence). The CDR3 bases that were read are TGCAGTGCTAGTAGGGGACTAGCGGGAGGGACGAACAATGAG. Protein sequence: CSASRGLAGGTNNE. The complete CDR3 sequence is CSASRGLAGGTNNEQFF.

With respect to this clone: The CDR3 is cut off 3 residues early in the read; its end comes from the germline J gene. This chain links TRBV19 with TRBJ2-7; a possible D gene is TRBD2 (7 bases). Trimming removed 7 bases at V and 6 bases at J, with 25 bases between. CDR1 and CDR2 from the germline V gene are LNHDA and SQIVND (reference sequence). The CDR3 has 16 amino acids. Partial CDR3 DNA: TGTGCCAGTACAGACGCGGCGGGGGCTCCCGTTTTCGAG. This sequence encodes CASTDAAGAPVFE. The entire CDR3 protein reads CASTDAAGAPVFEQYF. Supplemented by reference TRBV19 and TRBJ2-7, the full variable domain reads DGGITQSPKYLFRKEGQNVTLSCEQNLNHDAMYWYRQDPGQGLRLIYYSQIVNDFQKGDIAEGYSVSREKKESFPLTVTSAQKNPTAFYLCASTDAAGAPVFEQYFGPGTRLTVT.

CDR3 DNA (partial): TGCGCCAGCAGCGCCGGCAGGCAAGAGACC. It encodes CASSAGRQET. The CDR3 in its entirety is CASSAGRQETQYF. The V and J genes are TRBV5-1 and TRBJ2-5; D gene ambiguous. The read gets to within 3 residues of the CDR3 end, and the germline J gene fills in the rest. This CDR3 is 13 amino acids long. V was trimmed by 4 bases and J by 2 bases, leaving 9 bases between them. Germline assignment: CDR1 SGHRS and CDR2 YFSETQ.

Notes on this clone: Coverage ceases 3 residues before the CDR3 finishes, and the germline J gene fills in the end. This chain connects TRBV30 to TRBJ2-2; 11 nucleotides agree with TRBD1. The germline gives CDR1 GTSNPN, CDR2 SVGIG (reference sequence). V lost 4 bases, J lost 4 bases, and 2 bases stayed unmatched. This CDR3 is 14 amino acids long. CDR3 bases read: TGTGCCTGGACCGGGACAGGGGGCACCGGGGAG. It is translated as CAWTGTGGTGE. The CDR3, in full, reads CAWTGTGGTGELFF.

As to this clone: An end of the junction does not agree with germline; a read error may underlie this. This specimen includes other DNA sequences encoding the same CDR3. CDR3 bases read: TGTGCCAGTAGGACATTTGGAAACACA. It yields the protein CASRTFGNT. From start to end, the CDR3 is CASRTFGNTIYF. V usage is TRBV19 and J usage is TRBJ1-3, with D uncertain. The CDR3 is cut off 3 residues early in the read; its end comes from the germline J gene. Germline values: CDR1 LNHDA, CDR2 SQIVND (reference sequence). The CDR3 is made up of 12 amino acids.

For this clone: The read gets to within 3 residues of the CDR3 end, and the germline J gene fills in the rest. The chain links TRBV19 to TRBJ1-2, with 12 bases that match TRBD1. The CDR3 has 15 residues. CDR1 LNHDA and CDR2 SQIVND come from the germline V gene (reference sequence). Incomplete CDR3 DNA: TGTGCCAGTAGTATGGGGACAGGGGGCATTTACGAC. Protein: CASSMGTGGIYD. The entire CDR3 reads CASSMGTGGIYDYTF.

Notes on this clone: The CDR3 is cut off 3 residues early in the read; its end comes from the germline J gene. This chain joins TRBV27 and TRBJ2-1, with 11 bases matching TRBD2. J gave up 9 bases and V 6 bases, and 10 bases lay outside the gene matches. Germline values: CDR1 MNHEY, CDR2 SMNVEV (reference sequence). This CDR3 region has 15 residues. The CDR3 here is CASRPGSGRVSEQFF. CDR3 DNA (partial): TGTGCCAGCAGGCCGGGTAGCGGGAGGGTTAGTGAG.

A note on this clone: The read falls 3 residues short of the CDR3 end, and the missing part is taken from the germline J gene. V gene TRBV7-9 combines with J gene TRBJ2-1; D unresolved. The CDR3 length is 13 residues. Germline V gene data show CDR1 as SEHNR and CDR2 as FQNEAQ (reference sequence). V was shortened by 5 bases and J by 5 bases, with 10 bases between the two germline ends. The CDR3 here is CASSLYRNNEQFF. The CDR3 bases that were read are TGTGCCAGCAGCCTATACAGAAACAATGAG.

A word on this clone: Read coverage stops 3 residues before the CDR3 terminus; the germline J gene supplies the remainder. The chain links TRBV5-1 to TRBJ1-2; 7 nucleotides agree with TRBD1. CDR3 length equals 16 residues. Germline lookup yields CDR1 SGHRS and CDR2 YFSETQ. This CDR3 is CASSAQGGVSTDTYTF. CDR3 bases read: TGCGCCAGCAGCGCCCAGGGGGGTGTGAGCACAGATACC.

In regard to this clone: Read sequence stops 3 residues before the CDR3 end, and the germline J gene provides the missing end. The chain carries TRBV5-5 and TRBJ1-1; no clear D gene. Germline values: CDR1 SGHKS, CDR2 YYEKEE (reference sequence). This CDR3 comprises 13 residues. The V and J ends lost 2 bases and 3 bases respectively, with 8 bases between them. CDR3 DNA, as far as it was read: TGTGCCAGCAGCTTTACATCCTACACTGAA. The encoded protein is CASSFTSYTE. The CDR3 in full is CASSFTSYTEAFF. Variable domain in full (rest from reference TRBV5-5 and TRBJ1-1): DAGVTQSPTHLIKTRGQQVTLRCSPISGHKSVSWYQQVLGQGPQFIFQYYEKEERGRGNFPDRFSARQFPNYSSELNVNALLLGDSALYLCASSFTSYTEAFFGQGTRLTVV.

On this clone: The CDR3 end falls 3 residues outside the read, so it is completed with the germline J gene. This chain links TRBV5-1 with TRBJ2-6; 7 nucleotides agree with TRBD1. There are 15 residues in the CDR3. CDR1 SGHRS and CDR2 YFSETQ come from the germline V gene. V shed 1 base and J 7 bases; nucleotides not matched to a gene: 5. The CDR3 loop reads CASSLRGQGANVLTF. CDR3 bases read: TGCGCCAGCAGCTTGAGGGGGCAGGGAGCCAACGTC.

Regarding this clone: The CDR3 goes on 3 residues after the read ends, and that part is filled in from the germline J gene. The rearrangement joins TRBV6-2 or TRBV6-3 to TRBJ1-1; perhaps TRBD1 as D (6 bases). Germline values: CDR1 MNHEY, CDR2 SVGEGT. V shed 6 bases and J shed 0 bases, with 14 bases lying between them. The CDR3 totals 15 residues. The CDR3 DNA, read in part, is TGTGCCAGCAGGCCGTGGACAGCAATGAACACTGAA. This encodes CASRPWTAMNTE. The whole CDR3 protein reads CASRPWTAMNTEAFF.

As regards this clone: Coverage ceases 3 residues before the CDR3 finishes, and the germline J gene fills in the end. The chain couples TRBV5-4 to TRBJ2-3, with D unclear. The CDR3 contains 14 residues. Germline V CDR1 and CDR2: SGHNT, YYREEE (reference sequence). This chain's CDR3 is CASSLRTEQETQYF. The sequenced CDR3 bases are TGTGCCAGCAGCCTACGCACTGAGCAAGAGACG.

CDR3 amino acids: CASSLEGQGDYGYTF. The part of the CDR3 DNA that was read is TGCGCCAGCAGCTTGGAGGGACAGGGGGACTATGGC. The rearrangement links TRBV5-1 to TRBJ1-2, with TRBD1 matching over 11 bases. The DNA ends 3 residues before the CDR3 does, and the rest of the CDR3 is filled in from the germline J gene. This CDR3 comprises 15 residues. Germline CDR1 and CDR2: SGHRS and YFSETQ. J gave up 3 bases and V 0 bases, and 1 base lay outside the gene matches.

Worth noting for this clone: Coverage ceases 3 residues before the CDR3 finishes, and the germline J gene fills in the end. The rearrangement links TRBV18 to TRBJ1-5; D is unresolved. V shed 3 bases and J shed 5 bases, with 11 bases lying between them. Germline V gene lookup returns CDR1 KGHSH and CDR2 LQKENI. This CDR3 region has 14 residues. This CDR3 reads CASSPGQVDQPQHF. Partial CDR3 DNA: TGTGCCAGCTCACCTGGGCAGGTGGATCAGCCC.

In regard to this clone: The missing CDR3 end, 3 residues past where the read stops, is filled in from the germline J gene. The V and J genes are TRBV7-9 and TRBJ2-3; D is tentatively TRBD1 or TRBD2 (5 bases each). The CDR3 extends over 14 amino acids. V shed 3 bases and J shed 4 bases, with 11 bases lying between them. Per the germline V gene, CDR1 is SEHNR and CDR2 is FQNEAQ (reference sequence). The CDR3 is CASSLTVRADTQYF. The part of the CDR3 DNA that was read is TGTGCCAGCAGCTTGACAGTGAGGGCAGATACG. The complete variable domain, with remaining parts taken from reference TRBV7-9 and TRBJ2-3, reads DTGVSQNPRHKITKRGQNVTFRCDPISEHNRLYWYRQTLGQGPEFLTYFQNEAQLEKSRLLSDRFSAERPKGSFSTLEIQRTEQGDSAMYLCASSLTVRADTQYFGPGTRLTVL.

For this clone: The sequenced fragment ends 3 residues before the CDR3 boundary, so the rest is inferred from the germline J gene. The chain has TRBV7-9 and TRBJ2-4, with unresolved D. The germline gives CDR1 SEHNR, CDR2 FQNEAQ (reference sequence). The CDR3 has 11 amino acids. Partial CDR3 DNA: TGTGCCAGCAGCTACAACTATGGT. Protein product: CASSYNYG. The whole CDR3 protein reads CASSYNYGQYF.